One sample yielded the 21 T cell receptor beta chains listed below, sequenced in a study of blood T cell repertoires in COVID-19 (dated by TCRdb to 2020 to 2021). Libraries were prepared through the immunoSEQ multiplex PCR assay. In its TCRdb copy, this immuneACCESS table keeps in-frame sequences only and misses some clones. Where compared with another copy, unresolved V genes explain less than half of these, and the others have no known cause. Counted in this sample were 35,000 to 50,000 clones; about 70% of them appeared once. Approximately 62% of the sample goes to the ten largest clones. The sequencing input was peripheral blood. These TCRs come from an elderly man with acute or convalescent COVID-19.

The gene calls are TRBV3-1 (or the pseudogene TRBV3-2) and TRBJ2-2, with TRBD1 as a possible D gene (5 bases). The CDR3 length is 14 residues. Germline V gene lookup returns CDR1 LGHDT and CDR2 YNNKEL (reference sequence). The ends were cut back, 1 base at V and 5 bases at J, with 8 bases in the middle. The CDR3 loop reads CASSQGGTTGELFF. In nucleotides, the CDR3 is TGTGCCAGCAGCCAAGGGGGCACGACCGGGGAGCTGTTTTTT.

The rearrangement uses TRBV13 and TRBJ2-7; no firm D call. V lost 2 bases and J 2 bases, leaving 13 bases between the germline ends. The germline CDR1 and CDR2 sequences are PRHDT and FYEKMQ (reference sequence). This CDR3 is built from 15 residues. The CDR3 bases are TGTGCCAGCAGCTTAAAAGGAAGGCTAGCCTACGAGCAGTACTTC. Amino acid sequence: CASSLKGRLAYEQYF.

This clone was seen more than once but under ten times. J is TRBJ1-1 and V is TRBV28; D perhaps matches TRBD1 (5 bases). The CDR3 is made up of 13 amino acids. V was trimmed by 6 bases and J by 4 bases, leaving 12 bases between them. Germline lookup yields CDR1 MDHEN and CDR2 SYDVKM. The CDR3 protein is CASSRAGGTEAFF. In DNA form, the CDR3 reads TGTGCCAGCAGCCGTGCCGGGGGCACTGAAGCTTTCTTT.

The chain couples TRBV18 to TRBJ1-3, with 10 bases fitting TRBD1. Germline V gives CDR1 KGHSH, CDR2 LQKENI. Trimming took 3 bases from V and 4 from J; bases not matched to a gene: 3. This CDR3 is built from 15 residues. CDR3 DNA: TGTGCCAGCTCACCGGAGACAGGGGGCGGAAACACCATATATTTT. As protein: CASSPETGGGNTIYF.

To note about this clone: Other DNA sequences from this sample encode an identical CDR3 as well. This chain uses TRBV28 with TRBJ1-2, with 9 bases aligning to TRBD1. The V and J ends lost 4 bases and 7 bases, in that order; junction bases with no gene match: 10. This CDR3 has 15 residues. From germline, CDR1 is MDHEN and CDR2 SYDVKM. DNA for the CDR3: TGTGCCAGCAGTTCACAGGGGGCGGGGTTTGGTGGCTACACCTTC. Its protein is CASSSQGAGFGGYTF.

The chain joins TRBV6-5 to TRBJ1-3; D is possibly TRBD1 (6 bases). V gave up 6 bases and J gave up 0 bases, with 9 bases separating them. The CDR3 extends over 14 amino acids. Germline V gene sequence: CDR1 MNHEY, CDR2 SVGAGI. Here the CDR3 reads CASSRDISGNTIYF. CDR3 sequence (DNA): TGTGCCAGCAGCCGGGACATCTCTGGAAACACCATATATTTT.

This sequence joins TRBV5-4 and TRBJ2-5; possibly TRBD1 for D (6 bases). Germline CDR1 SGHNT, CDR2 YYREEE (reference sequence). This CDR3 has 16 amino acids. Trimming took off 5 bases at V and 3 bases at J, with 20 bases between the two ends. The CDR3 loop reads CASSPVPVQGKETQYF. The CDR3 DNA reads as TGTGCCAGCAGTCCAGTCCCAGTACAGGGAAAAGAGACCCAGTACTTC.

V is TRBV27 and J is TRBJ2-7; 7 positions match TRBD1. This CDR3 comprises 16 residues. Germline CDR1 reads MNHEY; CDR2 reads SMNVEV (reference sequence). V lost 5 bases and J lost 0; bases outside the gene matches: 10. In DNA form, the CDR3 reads TGTGCCAGCAGTCCCCAGGGGGTCTATGGCTCCTACGAGCAGTACTTC. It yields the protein CASSPQGVYGSYEQYF.

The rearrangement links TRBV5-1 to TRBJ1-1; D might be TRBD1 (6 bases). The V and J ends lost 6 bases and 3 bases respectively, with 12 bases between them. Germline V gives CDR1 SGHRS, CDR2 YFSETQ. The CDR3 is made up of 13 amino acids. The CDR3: CASKTGRDTEAFF. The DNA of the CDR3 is TGCGCCAGCAAAACAGGGAGAGACACTGAAGCTTTCTTT.

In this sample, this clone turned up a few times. The CDR3: CASKRLAGSYEQYF. CDR3 coding DNA: TGTGCCAGCAAGAGGCTAGCGGGCTCCTACGAGCAGTACTTC. This chain connects TRBV27 to TRBJ2-7; the match to TRBD2 covers 8 bases. The germline V gene has CDR1 MNHEY and CDR2 SMNVEV (reference sequence). With 7 bases clipped from V and 0 bases from J, the junction kept 5 bases outside the gene matches. The CDR3 contains 14 residues.

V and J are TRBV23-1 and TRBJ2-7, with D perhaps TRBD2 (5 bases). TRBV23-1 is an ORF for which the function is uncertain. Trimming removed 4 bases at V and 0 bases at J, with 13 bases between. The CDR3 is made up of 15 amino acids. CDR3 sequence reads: CASSPSRTPSYEQYF. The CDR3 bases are TGCGCCAGCAGTCCGTCCCGGACTCCCTCCTACGAGCAGTACTTC.

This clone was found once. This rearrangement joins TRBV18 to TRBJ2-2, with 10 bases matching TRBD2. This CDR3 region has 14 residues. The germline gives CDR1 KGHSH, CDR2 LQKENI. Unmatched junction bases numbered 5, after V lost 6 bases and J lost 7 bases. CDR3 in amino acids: CASSYLAGDGELFF. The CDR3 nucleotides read TGTGCCAGCTCGTACCTAGCGGGGGACGGGGAGCTGTTTTTT.

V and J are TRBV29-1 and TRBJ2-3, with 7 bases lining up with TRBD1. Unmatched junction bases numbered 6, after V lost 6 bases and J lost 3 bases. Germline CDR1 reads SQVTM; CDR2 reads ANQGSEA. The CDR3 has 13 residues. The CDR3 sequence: CSVDRVGTDTQYF. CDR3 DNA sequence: TGCAGCGTAGACAGGGTTGGGACAGATACGCAGTATTTT.

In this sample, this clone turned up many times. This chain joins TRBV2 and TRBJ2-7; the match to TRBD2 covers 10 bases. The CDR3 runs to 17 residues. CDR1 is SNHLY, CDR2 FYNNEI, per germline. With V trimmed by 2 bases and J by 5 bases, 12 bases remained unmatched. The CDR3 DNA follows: TGTGCCAGCAGTGAAAGGGTAGCGGGAGGTCGCGGCAACGAGCAGTACTTC. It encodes CASSERVAGGRGNEQYF.

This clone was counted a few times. CDR3 residues: CASSPRLAGRDEQFF. The DNA of the CDR3 is TGTGCCAGCAGCCCCCGACTAGCGGGAAGGGATGAGCAGTTCTTC. The rearrangement uses TRBV4-2 and TRBJ2-1, with 11 bases that match TRBD2. V lost 4 bases, J lost 8 bases, and 7 bases stayed unmatched. CDR3 length equals 15 residues. Germline CDR1 and CDR2: LGHNA and YNFKEQ.

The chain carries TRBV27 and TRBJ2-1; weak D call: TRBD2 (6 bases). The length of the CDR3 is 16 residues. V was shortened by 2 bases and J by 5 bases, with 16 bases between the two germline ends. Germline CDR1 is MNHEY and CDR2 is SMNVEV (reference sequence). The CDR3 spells CASSLVLPGVNNEQFF. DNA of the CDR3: TGTGCCAGCAGTTTAGTCTTGCCGGGAGTAAACAATGAGCAGTTCTTC.

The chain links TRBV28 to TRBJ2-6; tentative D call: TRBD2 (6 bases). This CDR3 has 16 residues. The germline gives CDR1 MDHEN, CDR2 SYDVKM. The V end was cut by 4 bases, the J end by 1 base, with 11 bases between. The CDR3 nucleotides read TGTGCCAGCAGTTCCCCTGGGAGGTCTGGGGCCAACGTCCTGACTTTC. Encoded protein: CASSSPGRSGANVLTF.

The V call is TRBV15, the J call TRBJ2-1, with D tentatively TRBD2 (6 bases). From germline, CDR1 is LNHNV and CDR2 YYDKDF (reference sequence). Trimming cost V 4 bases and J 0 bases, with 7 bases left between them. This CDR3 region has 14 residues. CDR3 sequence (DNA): TGTGCCACCAGCACCGGGAGCTCCTACAATGAGCAGTTCTTC. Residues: CATSTGSSYNEQFF. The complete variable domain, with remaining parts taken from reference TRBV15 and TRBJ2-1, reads DAMVIQNPRYQVTQFGKPVTLSCSQTLNHNVMYWYQQKSSQAPKLLFHYYDKDFNNEADTPDNFQSRRPNTSFCFLDIRSPGLGDTAMYLCATSTGSSYNEQFFGPGTRLTVL.

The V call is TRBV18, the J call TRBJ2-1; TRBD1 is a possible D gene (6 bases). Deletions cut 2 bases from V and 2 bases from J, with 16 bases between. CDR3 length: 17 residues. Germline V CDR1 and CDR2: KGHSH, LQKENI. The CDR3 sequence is CASSPRIRQGPYNEQFF. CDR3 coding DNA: TGTGCCAGCTCACCAAGAATTCGGCAGGGGCCCTACAATGAGCAGTTCTTC.

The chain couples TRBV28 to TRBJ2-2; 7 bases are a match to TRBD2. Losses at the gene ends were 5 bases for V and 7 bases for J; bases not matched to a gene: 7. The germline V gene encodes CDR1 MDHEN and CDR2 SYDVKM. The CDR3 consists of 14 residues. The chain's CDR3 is CASSPPGLIGELFF. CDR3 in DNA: TGTGCCAGCAGTCCCCCGGGACTAATCGGGGAGCTGTTTTTT.

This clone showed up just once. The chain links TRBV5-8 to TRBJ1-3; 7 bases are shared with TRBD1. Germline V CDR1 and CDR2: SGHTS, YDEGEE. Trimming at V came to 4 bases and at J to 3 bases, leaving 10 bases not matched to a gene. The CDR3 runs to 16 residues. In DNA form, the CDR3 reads TGTGCCAGCAGCGGGATTGAAAGGGGGCTTGGAAACACCATATATTTT. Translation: CASSGIERGLGNTIYF.